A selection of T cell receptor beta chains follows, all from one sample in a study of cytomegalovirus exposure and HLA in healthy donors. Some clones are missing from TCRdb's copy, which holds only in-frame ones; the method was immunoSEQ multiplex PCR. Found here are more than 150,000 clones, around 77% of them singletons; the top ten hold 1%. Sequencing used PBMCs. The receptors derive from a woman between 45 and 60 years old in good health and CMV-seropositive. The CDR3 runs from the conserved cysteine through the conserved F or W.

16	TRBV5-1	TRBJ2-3	CASSPGLAGFTDTQYF
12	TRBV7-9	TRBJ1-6	CASSEVYSPLHF
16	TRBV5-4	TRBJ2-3	CASSSDRIISTDTQYF
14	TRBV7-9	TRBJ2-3	CASSFSGGANTQYF
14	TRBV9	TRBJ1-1	CASSVQSQNTEAFF
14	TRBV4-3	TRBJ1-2	CASSQDPGNYGYTF
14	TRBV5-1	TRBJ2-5	CASTPTAGGETQYF
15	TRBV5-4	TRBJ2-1	CASSRLAETYNEQFF
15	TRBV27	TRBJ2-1	CASSLSGALYNEQFF
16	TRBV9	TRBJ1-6	CASSLGQGAENSPLHF
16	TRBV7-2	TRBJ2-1	CASSSPGLYSYNEQFF
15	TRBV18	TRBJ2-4	CASSPLDRGQNIQYF
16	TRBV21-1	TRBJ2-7	CASSAQSPSGSYEQYF
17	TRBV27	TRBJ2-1	CASSDLPGQASWVEQFF
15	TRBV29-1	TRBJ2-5	CSVEEPPTGVGTQYF
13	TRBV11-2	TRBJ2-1	CASSPDNYNEQFF
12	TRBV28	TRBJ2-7	CASSLSYHEQYF
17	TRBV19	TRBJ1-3	CASTPLGTSSPGNTIYF
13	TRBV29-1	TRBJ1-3	CSAGEGGRDTIYF
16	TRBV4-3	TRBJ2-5	CASSHSGTGPGETQYF
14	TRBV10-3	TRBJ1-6	CAISRTGSDSPLHF
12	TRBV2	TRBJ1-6	CASSGQASPLHF
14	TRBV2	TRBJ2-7	CASTRDRGLYEQYF
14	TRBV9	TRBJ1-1	CASKRQGFDTEAFF
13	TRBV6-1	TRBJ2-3	CASGTVSTDTQYF
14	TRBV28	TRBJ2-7	CASSRAGTPGEQYF
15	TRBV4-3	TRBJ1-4	CASSQEGRPNEKLFF
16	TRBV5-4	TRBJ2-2	CASSSRASGNTGELFF
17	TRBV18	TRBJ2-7	CASSLDTLPGQVDEQYF
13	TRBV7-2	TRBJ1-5	CASSLGKGEPQHF
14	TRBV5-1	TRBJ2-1	CASSLVPGDNEQFF
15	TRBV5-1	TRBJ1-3	CASSFDSYSGNTIYF
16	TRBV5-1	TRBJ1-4	CASSLAGGTVNEKLFF
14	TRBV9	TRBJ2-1	CASSVGGGANEQFF
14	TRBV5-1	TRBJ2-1	CASSPTSGTNEQFF
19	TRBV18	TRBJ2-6	CASSPRGQGAPPGANVLTF
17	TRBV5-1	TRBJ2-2	CASSPVLGTGSTGELFF
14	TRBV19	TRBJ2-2	CASSIERNTGELFF
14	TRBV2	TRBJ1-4	CASSERGLEEKLFF
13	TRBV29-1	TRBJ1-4	CSVERQLNEKLFF
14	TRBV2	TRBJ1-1	CASSEQQGYTEAFF
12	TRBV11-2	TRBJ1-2	CASSPGVGGYTF
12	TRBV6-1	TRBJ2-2	CASRAGNRELFF
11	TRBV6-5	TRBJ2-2	CASSSTRELFF
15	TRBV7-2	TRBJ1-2	CASSRRTTENYGYTF
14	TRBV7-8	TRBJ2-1	CASSLVASGDEQFF
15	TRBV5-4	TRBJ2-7	CASSVPSGEAWEQYF
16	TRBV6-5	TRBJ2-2	CASSYSDSQNTGELFF
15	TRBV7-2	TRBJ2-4	CASSPKEGMKNIQYF
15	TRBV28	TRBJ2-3	CASSFTGKSTDTQYF
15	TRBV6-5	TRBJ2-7	CASSYALGQGDEQYF
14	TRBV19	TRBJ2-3	CASNLAWTEDTQYF
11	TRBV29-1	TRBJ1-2	CSAGQGYGYTF
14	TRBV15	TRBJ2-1	CATSRGGGYNEQFF